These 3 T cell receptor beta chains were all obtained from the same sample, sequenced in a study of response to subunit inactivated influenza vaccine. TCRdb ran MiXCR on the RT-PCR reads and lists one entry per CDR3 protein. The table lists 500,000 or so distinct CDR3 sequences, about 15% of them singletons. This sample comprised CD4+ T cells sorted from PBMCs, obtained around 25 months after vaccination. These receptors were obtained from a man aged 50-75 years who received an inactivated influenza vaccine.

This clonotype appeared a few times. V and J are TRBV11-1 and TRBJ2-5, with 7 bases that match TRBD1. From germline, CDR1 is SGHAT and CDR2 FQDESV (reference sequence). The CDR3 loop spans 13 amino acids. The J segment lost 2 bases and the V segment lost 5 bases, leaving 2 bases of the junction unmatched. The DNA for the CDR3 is TGTGCCAGCAGCGTGGACAGGCAAGAGACCCAGTACTTC. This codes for CASSVDRQETQYF.

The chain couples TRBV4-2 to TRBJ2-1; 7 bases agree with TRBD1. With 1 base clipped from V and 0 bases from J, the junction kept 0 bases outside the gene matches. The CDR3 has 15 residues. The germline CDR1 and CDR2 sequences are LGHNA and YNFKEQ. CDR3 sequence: CASSQGDSSYNEQFF. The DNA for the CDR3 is TGTGCCAGCAGCCAAGGGGACAGCTCCTACAATGAGCAGTTCTTC.

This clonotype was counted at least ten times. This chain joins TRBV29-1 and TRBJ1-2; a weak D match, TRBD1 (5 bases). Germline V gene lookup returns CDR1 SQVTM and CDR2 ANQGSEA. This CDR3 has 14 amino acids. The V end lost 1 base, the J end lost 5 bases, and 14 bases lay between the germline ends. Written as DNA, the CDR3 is TGCAGCGTTGAAGGTCAGGGTTCAGGATATGGCTACACCTTC. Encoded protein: CSVEGQGSGYGYTF.